This is a list of T cell receptor beta chains from one sample in a study of beta chain features in type 1 diabetes. Produced via immunoSEQ multiplex PCR; TCRdb's table is partial and in-frame only. This table holds about 170,000 clones, 7.8% found once. Material: central memory CD4+ T cells from blood. The receptors here all came from a woman between 35 and 50 years old with type 1 diabetes. The CDR3 runs from the conserved cysteine through the conserved F or W. The order of the fields is D gene, clone size, J gene, V gene, CDR3 protein, CDR3 DNA. D genes are given only for firm matches. Rows may omit the clone size; those that give it use once, few, many or a size class.

D: TRBD1; size: few; J: TRBJ2-2; V: TRBV5-1; CDR3: CASSLDRGVTGELFF; DNA: TGCGCCAGCAGCTTGGACAGGGGAGTCACCGGGGAGCTGTTTTTT
D: .; size: .; J: TRBJ1-5; V: TRBV29-1; CDR3: CSARTANQPQHF; DNA: TGCAGCGCCCGGACAGCAAATCAGCCCCAGCATTTT
D: TRBD2; size: many; J: TRBJ2-1; V: TRBV19; CDR3: CASSSNSGSGWQFF; DNA: TGTGCCAGTAGTTCTAATAGCGGGAGCGGATGGCAGTTCTTC
D: TRBD1; size: .; J: TRBJ1-6; V: TRBV11-2; CDR3: CASSLYSGTGASPLHF; DNA: TGTGCCAGCAGCTTATATTCCGGGACAGGGGCATCACCCCTCCACTTT
D: .; size: few; J: TRBJ1-2; V: TRBV7-6; CDR3: CASSLSGWVEGYTF; DNA: TGTGCCAGCAGCCTCTCAGGGTGGGTAGAGGGCTACACCTTC
D: TRBD2; size: few; J: TRBJ2-2; V: TRBV27; CDR3: CASKLASNTGELFF; DNA: TGTGCCAGTAAACTAGCGTCGAACACCGGGGAGCTGTTTTTT
D: .; size: .; J: TRBJ2-7; V: TRBV7-2; CDR3: CASSREPQPGYEQYF; DNA: TGTGCCAGCAGCCGAGAACCTCAGCCGGGCTACGAGCAGTACTTC
D: .; size: .; J: TRBJ2-2; V: TRBV25-1; CDR3: CASSYQGNGARGELFF; DNA: TGTGCCAGCAGTTATCAGGGAAATGGCGCAAGGGGGGAGCTGTTTTTT
D: TRBD1; size: few; J: TRBJ2-7; V: TRBV10-3; CDR3: CASTGDSYEQYF; DNA: TGTGCCTCTACAGGGGACTCCTACGAGCAGTACTTC
D: TRBD2; size: .; J: TRBJ2-7; V: TRBV4-1; CDR3: CASSHAGILAGGYEQYF; DNA: TGCGCCAGCAGCCACGCTGGGATTCTAGCGGGGGGTTACGAGCAGTACTTC
D: .; size: few; J: TRBJ1-2; V: TRBV7-2; CDR3: CASSPRRGDGYTF; DNA: TGTGCCAGCTCCCCCAGACGGGGGGATGGCTACACCTTC
D: TRBD2; size: .; J: TRBJ2-1; V: TRBV27; CDR3: CASSAGLAGANEQFF; DNA: TGTGCCAGCAGTGCGGGACTAGCCGGCGCCAATGAGCAGTTCTTC
D: TRBD1; size: few; J: TRBJ2-1; V: TRBV28; CDR3: CASTSGTDTYNEQFF; DNA: TGTGCCAGCACCTCCGGGACAGATACTTACAATGAGCAGTTCTTC
D: .; size: many; J: TRBJ1-6; V: TRBV14; CDR3: CASSQFRGNSPLHF; DNA: TGTGCCAGCAGCCAATTCAGGGGAAATTCACCCCTCCACTTT
D: .; size: .; J: TRBJ1-5; V: TRBV28; CDR3: CASNRDLEGNQPQHF; DNA: TGTGCCAGCAATCGCGACCTTGAGGGCAATCAGCCCCAGCATTTT
D: .; size: few; J: TRBJ2-7; V: TRBV5-4; CDR3: CASSLGQSRQPQF; DNA: TGTGCCAGCAGCTTGGGGCAGTCAAGACAACCTCAATTC
D: .; size: .; J: TRBJ2-1; V: TRBV30; CDR3: CAWNQGLSSYNEQFF; DNA: TGTGCCTGGAACCAGGGCCTTAGCTCCTACAATGAGCAGTTCTTC
D: TRBD1; size: .; J: TRBJ1-2; V: TRBV5-6; CDR3: CASSLVQGEGYTF; DNA: TGTGCCAGCAGCTTGGTTCAGGGGGAGGGCTACACCTTC
D: .; size: .; J: TRBJ2-7; V: TRBV29-1; CDR3: CSVAGSVIEQYF; DNA: TGCAGCGTTGCAGGTTCAGTTATCGAGCAGTACTTC
D: TRBD2; size: .; J: TRBJ2-5; V: TRBV7-3; CDR3: CASSAGTKETQYF; DNA: TGTGCCAGCAGCGCCGGGACTAAAGAGACCCAGTACTTC
D: TRBD1; size: .; J: TRBJ2-7; V: TRBV6-5; CDR3: CASRDRAYEQYF; DNA: TGTGCCAGCCGGGACAGGGCTTACGAGCAGTACTTC
D: TRBD1; size: few; J: TRBJ1-1; V: TRBV29-1; CDR3: CSVDREIGEAFF; DNA: TGCAGCGTAGACAGGGAGATAGGTGAAGCTTTCTTT
D: .; size: .; J: TRBJ2-7; V: TRBV5-4; CDR3: CASSLVGGPYEQYF; DNA: TGTGCCAGCAGCTTGGTCGGGGGGCCGTACGAGCAGTACTTC
D: TRBD1; size: few; J: TRBJ2-3; V: TRBV6-5; CDR3: CASSPGGVATQYF; DNA: TGTGCCAGCAGCCCAGGGGGTGTGGCTACGCAGTATTTT
D: .; size: many; J: TRBJ2-1; V: TRBV7-9; CDR3: CASQPSGLADLSNEQFF; DNA: TGTGCCAGCCAACCTTCCGGGCTAGCCGATCTTAGCAATGAGCAGTTCTTC
D: .; size: .; J: TRBJ2-7; V: TRBV27; CDR3: CASSSAPPTGRQYF; DNA: TGTGCCAGCAGTTCCGCCCCCCCAACTGGTCGACAGTACTTC
D: TRBD2; size: .; J: TRBJ2-3; V: TRBV9; CDR3: CASSAHQWTSGGDTQYF; DNA: TGTGCCAGCAGCGCCCATCAGTGGACTAGCGGGGGAGATACGCAGTATTTT
D: TRBD2; size: .; J: TRBJ2-7; V: TRBV11-2; CDR3: CASSLASGDSYEQYF; DNA: TGTGCCAGCAGCTTAGCTAGCGGGGACTCCTACGAGCAGTACTTC
D: TRBD1; size: .; J: TRBJ1-6; V: TRBV27; CDR3: CASRADRGRAYNSPLHF; DNA: TGTGCCAGCAGAGCTGACAGGGGGCGCGCCTATAATTCACCCCTCCACTTT
D: TRBD1; size: .; J: TRBJ1-2; V: TRBV19; CDR3: CASRRQGAGYGYTF; DNA: TGTGCCAGTAGGAGACAGGGGGCAGGCTATGGCTACACCTTC
D: .; size: few; J: TRBJ2-3; V: TRBV28; CDR3: CASSLAPFPRQYF; DNA: TGTGCCAGCAGTTTGGCCCCCTTTCCAAGGCAGTATTTT
D: .; size: few; J: TRBJ2-1; V: TRBV2; CDR3: CASSERDEQFF; DNA: TGTGCCAGCAGTGAAAGAGATGAGCAGTTCTTC
D: .; size: .; J: TRBJ1-2; V: TRBV4-1; CDR3: CASSQEGWAGDYTF; DNA: TGCGCCAGCAGCCAAGAAGGGTGGGCAGGGGACTACACCTTC
D: TRBD1; size: .; J: TRBJ1-2; V: TRBV4-1; CDR3: CASSPQGDLNYGYTF; DNA: TGCGCCAGCAGCCCGCAGGGGGACCTAAACTATGGCTACACCTTC
D: TRBD1; size: .; J: TRBJ1-2; V: TRBV6-6; CDR3: CASSSGQTNSYGYTF; DNA: TGTGCCAGCAGTTCGGGACAGACAAACTCCTATGGCTACACCTTC
D: .; size: few; J: TRBJ1-2; V: TRBV12-5; CDR3: CASAASGGIYGYTF; DNA: TGTGCTAGTGCCGCCTCCGGGGGAATCTATGGCTACACCTTC
D: TRBD2; size: few; J: TRBJ2-1; V: TRBV18; CDR3: CASSPETSGRAYNEQFF; DNA: TGTGCCAGCTCACCAGAGACTAGCGGGAGGGCCTACAATGAGCAGTTCTTC
D: TRBD2; size: .; J: TRBJ2-1; V: TRBV29-1; CDR3: CSVPRAELAGENEQFF; DNA: TGCAGCGTCCCAAGGGCAGAACTAGCGGGAGAGAATGAGCAGTTCTTC
D: .; size: many; J: TRBJ2-1; V: TRBV5-1; CDR3: CASRAGANEQFF; DNA: TGCGCCAGCAGGGCAGGGGCCAATGAGCAGTTCTTC
D: TRBD1; size: few; J: TRBJ1-6; V: TRBV28; CDR3: CASSLFTGANNSPLHF; DNA: TGTGCCAGCAGTTTGTTTACAGGGGCGAATAATTCACCCCTCCACTTT
D: .; size: few; J: TRBJ2-7; V: TRBV14; CDR3: CASSQGALTGPYEQYF; DNA: TGTGCCAGCAGCCAAGGTGCCCTGACAGGTCCCTACGAGCAGTACTTC
D: .; size: .; J: TRBJ1-4; V: TRBV30; CDR3: CAWGQPTTNEKLFF; DNA: TGTGCCTGGGGACAGCCGACAACTAATGAAAAACTGTTTTTT
D: TRBD1; size: .; J: TRBJ1-1; V: TRBV7-2; CDR3: CASSLGGQGRRGKAFF; DNA: TGTGCCAGCAGTCTGGGAGGACAGGGGCGTCGAGGAAAAGCTTTCTTT
D: .; size: few; J: TRBJ2-5; V: TRBV19; CDR3: CASSIAGTKETQYF; DNA: TGTGCCAGTAGTATTGCGGGGACCAAAGAGACCCAGTACTTC
D: .; size: few; J: TRBJ1-3; V: TRBV5-1; CDR3: CASSSGGDSGNTIYF; DNA: TGCGCCAGCAGCTCCGGGGGAGACTCTGGAAACACCATATATTTT
D: TRBD1; size: few; J: TRBJ2-5; V: TRBV7-9; CDR3: CASSFGQGRVETQYF; DNA: TGTGCCAGCAGCTTTGGACAGGGACGCGTGGAGACCCAGTACTTC
D: TRBD2; size: few; J: TRBJ2-1; V: TRBV28; CDR3: CASSPVTGGGSGGRLHEQFF; DNA: TGTGCCAGCAGCCCAGTTACGGGGGGGGGTAGCGGGGGGCGGCTCCATGAGCAGTTCTTC
D: TRBD1; size: few; J: TRBJ2-5; V: TRBV4-1; CDR3: CASSQDRGQGAKRETQYF; DNA: TGCGCCAGCAGCCAAGATCGCGGACAGGGGGCTAAGAGGGAGACCCAGTACTTC
D: TRBD1; size: .; J: TRBJ2-6; V: TRBV18; CDR3: CASSQRQGAYGANVLTF; DNA: TGTGCCAGCTCCCAAAGGCAGGGGGCGTACGGGGCCAACGTCCTGACTTTC
D: .; size: few; J: TRBJ1-1; V: TRBV19; CDR3: CASSRRDGNTEAFF; DNA: TGTGCCAGTAGTCGGAGGGACGGGAACACTGAAGCTTTCTTT
D: TRBD1; size: few; J: TRBJ1-3; V: TRBV7-2; CDR3: CASSRGQGQNTIYF; DNA: TGTGCCAGCAGCCGTGGACAGGGTCAAAACACCATATATTTT
D: .; size: .; J: TRBJ2-3; V: TRBV29-1; CDR3: CSVEVGQFTDTQYF; DNA: TGCAGCGTTGAGGTAGGACAGTTCACAGATACGCAGTATTTT